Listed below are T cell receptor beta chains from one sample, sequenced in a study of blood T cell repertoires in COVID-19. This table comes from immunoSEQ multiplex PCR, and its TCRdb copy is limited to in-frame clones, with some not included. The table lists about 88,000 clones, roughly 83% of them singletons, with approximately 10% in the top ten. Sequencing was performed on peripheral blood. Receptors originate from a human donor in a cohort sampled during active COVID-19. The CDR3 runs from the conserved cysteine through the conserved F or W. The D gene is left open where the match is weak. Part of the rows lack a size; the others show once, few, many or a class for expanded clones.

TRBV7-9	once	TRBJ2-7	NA	CASSLLQGSYEQYF	TGTGCCAGCAGCTTACTACAGGGCTCCTACGAGCAGTACTTC
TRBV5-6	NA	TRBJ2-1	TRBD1	CASSFWTGGYNEQFF	TGTGCCAGCAGCTTTTGGACAGGGGGCTATAATGAGCAGTTCTTC
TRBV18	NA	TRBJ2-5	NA	CASSYGMRRLQETQYF	TGTGCCAGCTCATACGGAATGAGGCGACTCCAAGAGACCCAGTACTTC
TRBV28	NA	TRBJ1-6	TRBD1	CASIRPGGGSPLHF	TGTGCCAGCATCAGGCCAGGGGGAGGTTCACCCCTCCACTTT
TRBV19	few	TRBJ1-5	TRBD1	CASSSLTGGNQPQHF	TGTGCCAGTAGTTCCCTGACAGGGGGCAATCAGCCCCAGCATTTT
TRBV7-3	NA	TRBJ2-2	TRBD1	CASSLMPLTGWAGELFF	TGTGCCAGCAGCTTAATGCCTTTGACAGGGTGGGCCGGGGAGCTGTTTTTT
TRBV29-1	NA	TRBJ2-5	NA	CSVDRITGQETQYF	TGCAGCGTCGATCGAATCACAGGCCAAGAGACCCAGTACTTC
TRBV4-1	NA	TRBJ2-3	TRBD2	CASSRTDSGPFSTDTQYF	TGCGCCAGCAGCCGGACGGATAGCGGGCCCTTTAGCACAGATACGCAGTATTTT
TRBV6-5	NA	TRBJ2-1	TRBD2	CASRLAGGGYNEQFF	TGTGCCAGCAGACTAGCGGGAGGGGGATACAATGAGCAGTTCTTC
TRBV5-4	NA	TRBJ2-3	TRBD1	CASSYRTGGSSADTQYF	TGTGCCAGCAGCTACCGGACAGGGGGCAGTAGTGCAGATACGCAGTATTTT
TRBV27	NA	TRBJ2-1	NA	CASSRTGMAYNEQFF	TGTGCCAGCAGTCGTACAGGGATGGCCTACAATGAGCAGTTCTTC
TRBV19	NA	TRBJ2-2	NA	CASSIARGPEELFF	TGTGCCAGTAGTATAGCACGAGGGCCAGAGGAGCTGTTTTTT
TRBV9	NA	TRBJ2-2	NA	CASSITGGRSTGELFF	TGTGCCAGCAGCATTACGGGGGGCCGCAGCACCGGGGAGCTGTTTTTT
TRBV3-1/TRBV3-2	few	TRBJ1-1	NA	CASSQETQGSTEAFF	TGTGCCAGCAGCCAAGAAACTCAGGGTTCCACTGAAGCTTTCTTT
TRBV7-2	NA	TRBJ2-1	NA	CASSPTLADNEQFF	TGTGCCAGCAGCCCCACCCTGGCGGACAATGAGCAGTTCTTC
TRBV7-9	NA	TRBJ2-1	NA	CASSLLAEADDEQFF	TGTGCCAGCAGCTTACTCGCGGAGGCCGACGATGAGCAGTTCTTC
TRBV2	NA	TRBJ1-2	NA	CASSVGGNGDYGYTF	TGTGCCAGCAGTGTCGGAGGGAATGGCGACTATGGCTACACCTTC
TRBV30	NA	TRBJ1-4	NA	CAWSAGVNEKLFF	TGTGCCTGGAGTGCAGGGGTAAATGAAAAACTGTTTTTT
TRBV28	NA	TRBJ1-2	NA	CASSRRASGGYTF	TGTGCCAGCAGTCGGAGGGCATCCGGCGGCTACACCTTC
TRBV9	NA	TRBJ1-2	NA	CASSVATGLNYGYTF	TGTGCCAGCAGCGTAGCTACAGGGCTTAACTATGGCTACACCTTC
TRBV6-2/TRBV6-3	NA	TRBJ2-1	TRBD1	CASSAGTGVREQFF	TGTGCCAGCAGTGCCGGGACAGGGGTCCGCGAGCAGTTCTTC
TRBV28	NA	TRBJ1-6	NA	CASSFRLTNSPLHF	TGTGCCAGCAGTTTCAGGCTTACGAATTCACCCCTCCACTTT
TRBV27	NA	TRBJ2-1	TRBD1	CASSLGTGGNEQFF	TGTGCCAGCAGTCTCGGGACAGGCGGAAATGAGCAGTTCTTC
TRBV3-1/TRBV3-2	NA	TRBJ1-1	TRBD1	CASSPRDREDTEAFF	TGTGCCAGCAGCCCCCGGGACAGGGAGGACACTGAAGCTTTCTTT
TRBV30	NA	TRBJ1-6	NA	CAWSVGGGINSPLHF	TGTGCCTGGAGTGTAGGGGGGGGGATTAATTCACCCCTCCACTTT
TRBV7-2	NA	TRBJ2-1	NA	CASSLVPGKEQFF	TGTGCCAGCAGCTTAGTCCCAGGGAAGGAGCAGTTCTTC
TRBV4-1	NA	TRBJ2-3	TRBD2	CASSQQRGGYTQYF	TGCGCCAGCAGCCAGCAGCGGGGGGGGTATACGCAGTATTTT
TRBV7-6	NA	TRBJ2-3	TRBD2	CASSLGLAGGDSSTDTQYF	TGTGCCAGCAGTCTTGGACTAGCGGGGGGGGACTCTAGCACAGATACGCAGTATTTT
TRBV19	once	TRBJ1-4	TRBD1	CASSNRDRGEKLFF	TGTGCCAGTAGTAACCGGGACAGGGGTGAAAAACTGTTTTTT
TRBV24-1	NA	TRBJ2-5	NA	CATSVIQGGRETQYF	TGTGCCACCAGTGTCATCCAGGGCGGACGAGAGACCCAGTACTTC
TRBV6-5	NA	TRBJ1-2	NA	CASVGQPINYGYTF	TGTGCCAGCGTTGGACAGCCTATTAACTATGGCTACACCTTC
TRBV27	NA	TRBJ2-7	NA	CASSVYPIRSGAYEQYF	TGTGCCAGCAGTGTCTACCCAATTCGGAGCGGAGCCTACGAGCAGTACTTC
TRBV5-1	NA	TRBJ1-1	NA	CASSSDSHTEAFF	TGCGCCAGCAGCTCCGACAGCCACACTGAAGCTTTCTTT
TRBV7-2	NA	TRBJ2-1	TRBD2	CASSSTWGGDEQFF	TGTGCCAGCAGCTCCACCTGGGGGGGGGATGAGCAGTTCTTC
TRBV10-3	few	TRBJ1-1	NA	CAISEQGANTEAFF	TGTGCCATCAGTGAGCAGGGCGCGAACACTGAAGCTTTCTTT
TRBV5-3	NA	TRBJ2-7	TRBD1	CARSLEDRGSSYEQYF	TGTGCCAGAAGCTTGGAGGACAGGGGGAGCTCCTACGAGCAGTACTTC
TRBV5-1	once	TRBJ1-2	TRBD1	CASSSGQGANYGYTF	TGCGCCAGCAGCTCTGGACAGGGGGCAAACTATGGCTACACCTTC
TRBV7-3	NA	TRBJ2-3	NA	CASSLTSGTDTQYF	TGTGCCAGCAGCTTAACTAGCGGCACAGATACGCAGTATTTT
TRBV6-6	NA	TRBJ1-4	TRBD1	CASSYSGQGSEKLFF	TGTGCCAGCAGTTACTCTGGACAGGGTAGCGAAAAACTGTTTTTT
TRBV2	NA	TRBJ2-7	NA	CASSEFGLLSYEQYF	TGTGCCAGCAGTGAATTTGGGCTCCTCTCCTACGAGCAGTACTTC
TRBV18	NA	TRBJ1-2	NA	CASSPDTGPYGYTF	TGTGCCAGCTCCCCGGACACTGGGCCCTATGGCTACACCTTC
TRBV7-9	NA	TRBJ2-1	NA	CASSLAAGEPEQFF	TGTGCCAGCAGCTTAGCGGCCGGGGAACCTGAGCAGTTCTTC